This entry lists 8 T cell receptor beta chains sequenced from one sample in a study of T cell responses to AZD1222 COVID-19 vaccine. Assay: immunoSEQ multiplex PCR; the TCRdb copy retains only in-frame clones and omits some. The sample includes about 130,000 clones, about 88% of them seen just once. The source was peripheral blood, collected on day 0 of AZD1222 vaccination. The receptors shown here come from an adult in good health.

V usage is TRBV2 and J usage is TRBJ1-5, with D possibly matching TRBD1 (5 bases). Germline V gene sequence: CDR1 SNHLY, CDR2 FYNNEI. Trimming took off 7 bases at V and 6 bases at J, with 22 bases between the two ends. The CDR3 is 16 residues long. For the CDR3, the DNA is TGTGCCAGCACCTCCATTAGGGGACGAGGAAGTCAGCCCCAGCATTTT. This encodes CASTSIRGRGSQPQHF.

The chain recombines TRBV9 with TRBJ2-3; D gene unclear. CDR3 length equals 11 residues. V dropped 7 bases and J dropped 1 base, with 4 bases sitting between them. Germline CDR1 is SGDLS and CDR2 is YYNGEE. CDR3 sequence: CASGGTDTQYF. For the CDR3, the DNA is TGTGCCAGCGGGGGCACAGATACGCAGTATTTT.

The chain couples TRBV12-3 or TRBV12-4 to TRBJ2-1, with D perhaps TRBD2 (6 bases). V was pared by 4 bases and J by 8 bases, with 6 bases between. The CDR3 loop spans 11 amino acids. The CDR3 nucleotides read TGTGCCAGCAGTTCTAGCGATGAGCAGTTCTTC. Its translation is CASSSSDEQFF.

J is TRBJ1-6 and V is TRBV19; no clear D gene. V was cut by 5 bases and J by 11 bases, with 19 bases left in between. Germline V gene data show CDR1 as LNHDA and CDR2 as SQIVND (reference sequence). This CDR3 is built from 15 residues. CDR3 nucleotide sequence: TGTGCCAGTAGTCGTTCTGCTAATACGGGTGCACCCCTCCACTTT. It translates to CASSRSANTGAPLHF.

A few counts support this clone. The chain links TRBV11-3 to TRBJ2-7; 9 nucleotides match TRBD1. Germline trimming cut 8 bases from V and 5 bases from J; bases unmatched to any gene: 7. CDR3 length: 13 amino acids. CDR1 and CDR2 (germline): SGHNT, YENEEA. CDR3 sequence: CASRQGGLNEQYF. The CDR3 DNA reads TGTGCCAGCCGACAGGGGGGGTTAAACGAGCAGTACTTC.

The V gene is TRBV30, the J gene TRBJ1-5; no definite D call. Germline CDR1 reads GTSNPN; CDR2 reads SVGIG (reference sequence). This CDR3 has 12 residues. Trimming took 4 bases from V and 3 from J, leaving 7 bases between them. The CDR3 DNA reads as TGTGCCTGGAAGGCAGTCAATCAGCCCCAGCATTTT. It yields the protein CAWKAVNQPQHF.

Here the CDR3 DNA reads TGTGCCAGCTCACCGGAGGGGGAGACCCAGTACTTC. Encoded protein: CASSPEGETQYF. The gene calls are TRBV18 and TRBJ2-5; a possible D gene is TRBD2 (6 bases). Trimming pared 3 bases from V and 5 bases from J, leaving 7 bases between. CDR1 and CDR2 from the germline V gene are KGHSH and LQKENI. The CDR3 length is 12 residues. The full variable domain, in which reference TRBV18 and TRBJ2-5 provide the parts outside the CDR3, is NAGVMQNPRHLVRRRGQEARLRCSPMKGHSHVYWYRQLPEEGLKFMVYLQKENIIDESGMPKERFSAEFPKEGPSILRIQQVVRGDSAAYFCASSPEGETQYFGPGTRLLVL.

The V call is TRBV5-1, the J call TRBJ2-7, with D tentatively TRBD1 or TRBD2 (6 bases each). V was cut by 1 base and J by 4 bases, with 9 bases left in between. Germline values: CDR1 SGHRS, CDR2 YFSETQ. The length of the CDR3 is 13 residues. This CDR3 is CASSLTGTYEQYF. The CDR3 bases are TGCGCCAGCAGCTTGACAGGGACTTACGAGCAGTACTTC.